The rows below give T cell receptor beta chains drawn from one sample of a study of blood T cell repertoires in COVID-19. Data came from immunoSEQ multiplex PCR; TCRdb stores just in-frame clones and leaves some out. Of roughly 350,000 clones in the sample, 88% are singletons; the top ten hold around 4%. The sample comprised peripheral blood. The receptors originated from a woman between 50 and 59 years old with active or convalescent COVID-19. Both conserved end residues are part of each CDR3. The order of the fields is J gene, CDR3 length, V gene, clone size, D gene, CDR3 protein, CDR3 DNA. A D gene is named only where the DNA matches it firmly. Not every row has a clone size; where given, it reads once, few, many or a size class.

TRBJ2-1	14	TRBV28	few	TRBD2	CASSLANPGGRQFF	TGTGCCAGCAGTTTAGCAAACCCGGGAGGCCGTCAGTTCTTC
TRBJ2-1	14	TRBV30	.	TRBD2	CAWSVLAGYNEQFF	TGTGCCTGGAGTGTACTAGCGGGCTACAATGAGCAGTTCTTC
TRBJ2-7	18	TRBV7-9	few	TRBD2	CASSLDGRAGGLRYEQYF	TGTGCCAGCAGCTTAGACGGACGGGCGGGGGGACTTCGCTACGAGCAGTACTTC
TRBJ1-6	14	TRBV7-8	.	.	CASSLVRGNSPLHF	TGTGCCAGCAGCTTAGTTCGGGGAAATTCACCCCTCCACTTT
TRBJ2-5	16	TRBV7-2	once	TRBD2	CASSYLAGEGEETQYF	TGTGCCAGCAGCTACCTAGCGGGAGAAGGTGAAGAGACCCAGTACTTC
TRBJ1-1	14	TRBV11-2	.	.	CASSPGARNTEAFF	TGTGCCAGCAGCCCAGGGGCAAGGAACACTGAAGCTTTCTTT
TRBJ2-3	15	TRBV5-1	.	.	CASSFRSTSTDTQYF	TGCGCCAGCAGCTTTAGGAGTACTAGCACAGATACGCAGTATTTT
TRBJ1-1	16	TRBV4-2	.	.	CASSQETGTANTEAFF	TGTGCCAGCAGCCAAGAAACAGGGACGGCGAACACTGAAGCTTTCTTT
TRBJ2-7	13	TRBV28	.	.	CASCERQSDEQYF	TGTGCCAGCTGCGAGCGGCAGTCGGACGAGCAGTACTTC
TRBJ1-5	10	TRBV10-2	few	.	CALRRQPQHF	TGCGCCCTTAGGAGGCAGCCCCAGCATTTT
TRBJ1-3	16	TRBV7-2	.	.	CASSLASRGSGNTIYF	TGTGCCAGCAGCTTAGCATCCAGGGGATCTGGAAACACCATATATTTT
TRBJ2-5	12	TRBV15	.	.	CATRGGGETQYF	TGTGCCACCAGGGGGGGAGGAGAGACCCAGTACTTC
TRBJ1-1	13	TRBV6-4	.	TRBD1	CASSGDRDTEAFF	TGTGCCAGCAGTGGGGACAGAGACACTGAAGCTTTCTTT
TRBJ1-3	13	TRBV19	.	TRBD1	CASSDRAWDTIYF	TGTGCCAGCTCCGACAGGGCTTGGGACACCATATATTTT
TRBJ1-5	22	TRBV4-1	.	TRBD1	CASSQDRKGGYIRLLSNQPQHF	TGCGCCAGCAGCCAAGATCGGAAAGGGGGCTACATACGCCTACTTAGCAATCAGCCCCAGCATTTT
TRBJ2-5	12	TRBV27	.	.	CASSFRGETQYF	TGTGCCAGCAGTTTTCGGGGAGAGACCCAGTACTTC
TRBJ1-1	15	TRBV15	once	TRBD1	CATSNTGALNTEAFF	TGTGCCACCAGCAATACAGGGGCGCTCAACACTGAAGCTTTCTTT
TRBJ1-4	15	TRBV11-2	.	TRBD1	CASSLWTGTPEKLFF	TGTGCCAGCAGCTTATGGACAGGGACCCCTGAAAAACTGTTTTTT
TRBJ1-5	11	TRBV6-5	few	.	CASRVGQPQHF	TGTGCCAGCCGGGTTGGGCAGCCCCAGCATTTT
TRBJ1-5	14	TRBV19	.	TRBD1	CASSIAGGDQPQHF	TGTGCCAGTAGTATAGCAGGGGGAGACCAGCCCCAGCATTTT
TRBJ1-1	16	TRBV4-1	.	TRBD1	CASSWATGTGNTEAFF	TGCGCCAGCAGCTGGGCAACCGGGACAGGGAACACTGAAGCTTTCTTT
TRBJ1-1	15	TRBV2	.	.	CASRGGGGLNTEAFF	TGTGCCAGCAGGGGTGGAGGAGGGTTGAACACTGAAGCTTTCTTT
TRBJ2-7	15	TRBV29-1	few	TRBD1	CSVLFFGTATYEQYF	TGCAGCGTCCTATTTTTCGGGACAGCCACCTACGAGCAGTACTTC
TRBJ2-1	15	TRBV5-4	.	TRBD2	CASSSGTSGHNEQFF	TGTGCCAGCAGCTCCGGGACTAGCGGCCACAATGAGCAGTTCTTC
TRBJ1-5	12	TRBV28	few	.	CASTRIQGPQHF	TGTGCCAGCACCCGCATCCAGGGACCCCAGCATTTT
TRBJ1-1	15	TRBV28	.	TRBD1	CASSFLGTGGSEAFF	TGTGCCAGCAGTTTCCTCGGGACAGGGGGCTCTGAAGCTTTCTTT
TRBJ1-5	15	TRBV7-9	.	.	CASSLSSGLQQPQHF	TGTGCCAGCAGCTTATCTTCAGGGCTCCAACAGCCCCAGCATTTT
TRBJ2-7	14	TRBV5-4	.	.	CASSFGQRAYEQYF	TGTGCCAGCAGCTTCGGACAACGGGCCTACGAGCAGTACTTC
TRBJ1-1	11	TRBV6-5	.	TRBD1	CASSNRGQAFF	TGTGCCAGCAGCAACAGGGGGCAAGCTTTCTTT
TRBJ2-3	15	TRBV11-2	.	TRBD1	CASSFGTGLRDTQYF	TGTGCCAGCAGCTTCGGGACAGGGTTAAGGGATACGCAGTATTTT
TRBJ1-5	16	TRBV28	.	TRBD1	CASSFPQGALHQPQHF	TGTGCCAGCAGTTTCCCGCAGGGGGCCCTGCATCAGCCCCAGCATTTT